The T cell receptor (beta chain) under discussion was sequenced for a study of T cell clonotyping in hematopoietic cell transplantation. The method was immunoSEQ multiplex PCR; TCRdb's version includes in-frame clones alone and lacks a portion of them. This sample has over a thousand clones, with 78% found just once. The germline CDR1 and CDR2 sequences are LGHNA and YSLEER. V lost 0 bases, J lost 7 bases, and 9 bases lay in between. The CDR3 is made up of 13 amino acids. Blood collection times were about day -28 and days 30, 100, 180 posttransplant. As concerns this clone: Its matching antigen is unknown.

Findings and caveats of the study: After transplant, recipient diversity fell while pathologically expanded clonotypes grew through day 180. At the given depth, recipient repertoires were over 95% de novo clonotypes.

The source is a male patient between 55 and 70 years old who had an allogeneic stem cell transplant, so the T cells may come from the graft donor. Some clones in this sample may be carry-over from other donors' samples. Sequenced material: PBMCs, taken 30 days after allogeneic stem cell transplant. The rearrangement links TRBV4-3 to TRBJ1-1; D possibly corresponds to TRBD1 (6 bases). The CDR3 nucleotides are TGCGCCAGCAGCCAAGATAGGGGGGGTGAAGCTTTCTTT. Translated, it gives CASSQDRGGEAFF.